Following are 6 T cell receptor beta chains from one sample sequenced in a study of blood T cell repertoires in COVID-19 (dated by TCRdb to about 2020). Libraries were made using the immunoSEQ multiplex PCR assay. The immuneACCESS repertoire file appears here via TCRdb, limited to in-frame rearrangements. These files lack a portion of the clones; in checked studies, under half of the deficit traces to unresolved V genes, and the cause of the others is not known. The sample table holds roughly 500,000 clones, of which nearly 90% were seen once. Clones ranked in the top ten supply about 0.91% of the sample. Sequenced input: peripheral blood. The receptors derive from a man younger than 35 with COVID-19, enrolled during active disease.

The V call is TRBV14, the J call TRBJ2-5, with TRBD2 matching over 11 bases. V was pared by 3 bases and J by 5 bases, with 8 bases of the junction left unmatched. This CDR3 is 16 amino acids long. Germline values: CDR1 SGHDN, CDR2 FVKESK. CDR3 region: CASSQTGLAVWETQYF. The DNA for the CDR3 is TGTGCCAGCAGCCAGACGGGACTAGCGGTTTGGGAGACCCAGTACTTC.

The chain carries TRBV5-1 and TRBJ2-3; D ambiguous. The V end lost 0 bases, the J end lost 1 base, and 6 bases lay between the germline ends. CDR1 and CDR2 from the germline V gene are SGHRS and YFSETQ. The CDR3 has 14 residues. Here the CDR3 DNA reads TGCGCCAGCAGCTTGGCCTACTGCACAGATACGCAGTATTTT. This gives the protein CASSLAYCTDTQYF.

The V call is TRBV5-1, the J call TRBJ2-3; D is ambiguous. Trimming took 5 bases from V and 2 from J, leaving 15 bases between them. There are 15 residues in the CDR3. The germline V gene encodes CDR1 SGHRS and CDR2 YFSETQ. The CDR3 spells CASRLSSRFTDTQYF. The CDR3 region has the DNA TGCGCCAGCAGGCTCAGTTCGAGGTTCACAGATACGCAGTATTTT.

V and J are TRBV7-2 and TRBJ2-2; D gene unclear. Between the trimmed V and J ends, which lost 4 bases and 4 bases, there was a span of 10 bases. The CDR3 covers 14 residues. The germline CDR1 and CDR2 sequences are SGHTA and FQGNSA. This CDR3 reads CASSSVPVTGELFF. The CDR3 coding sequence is TGTGCCAGCAGCTCGGTCCCCGTCACCGGGGAGCTGTTTTTT.

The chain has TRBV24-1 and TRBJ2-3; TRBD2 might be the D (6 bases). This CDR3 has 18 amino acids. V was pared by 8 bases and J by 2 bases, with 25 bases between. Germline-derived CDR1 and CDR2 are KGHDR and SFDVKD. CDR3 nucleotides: TGTGCCACCACGTGGGGCGGGACTGCCCCATTCCCCACAGATACGCAGTATTTT. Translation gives CATTWGGTAPFPTDTQYF.

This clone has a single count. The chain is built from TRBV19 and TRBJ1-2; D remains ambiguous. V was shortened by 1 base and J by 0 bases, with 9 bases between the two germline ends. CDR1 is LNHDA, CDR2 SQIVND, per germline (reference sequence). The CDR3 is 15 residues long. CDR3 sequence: CASSIVARTNYGYTF. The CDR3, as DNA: TGTGCCAGTAGTATAGTGGCCAGAACTAACTATGGCTACACCTTC.